These T cell receptor beta chains were read from a single sample in a study of blood T cell repertoires in COVID-19. Some clones are missing from TCRdb's copy, which holds only in-frame ones; the method was immunoSEQ multiplex PCR. Of 300,000 to 400,000 clones detected, roughly nine tenths appear once; the ten largest clones hold less than 1.2%. Sequencing was done on a sample of PBMCs or T cells enriched from blood (not recorded which). These receptors were taken from a man aged 18-30 years who had recovered from COVID-19. Both conserved end residues are part of each CDR3. D genes are given only for firm matches. Size values are once, few and many counts, or a class for expanded clones, and some rows have none.

>TRBJ2-7|TRBV19|TRBD1|.
TGTGCCAGTAGTGGGCCGGCGACAGGGACCTACGAGCAGTACTTC
CASSGPATGTYEQYF
>TRBJ1-2|TRBV11-2|.|.
TGTGCCAGCAGCTTAACGGGTATGCACTATGGCTACACCTTC
CASSLTGMHYGYTF
>TRBJ1-1|TRBV30|.|.
TGTGCCTGGAGTGTACTCCGGGGGTTGGCTTTCTTT
CAWSVLRGLAFF
>TRBJ2-1|TRBV5-1|TRBD2|.
TGCGCCAGCAGCTTGAACCCAGCGGGGGGATACAATGAGCAGTTCTTC
CASSLNPAGGYNEQFF
>TRBJ1-1|TRBV7-2|.|.
TGTGCCAGCAGCTTACAGGGGCAAGGCACTGAAGCTTTCTTT
CASSLQGQGTEAFF
>TRBJ2-7|TRBV6-5|TRBD1|.
TGTGCCAGCACCAGGACAGGGAGCTCCTACGAGCAGTACTTC
CASTRTGSSYEQYF
>TRBJ2-7|TRBV18|.|.
TGTGCCAGCTCACTCGGTGGCAGGGGCGCCTACGAGCAGTACTTC
CASSLGGRGAYEQYF
>TRBJ2-1|TRBV9|.|.
TGTGCCAGCAGCGTAGTGGTATTCGACAGCCCGCCGTTATTCTACAATGAGCAGTTCTTC
CASSVVVFDSPPLFYNEQFF
>TRBJ1-2|TRBV4-2|.|.
TGTGCCAGCAGCCAAGAGTGGGGGCCTAACTATGGCTACACCTTC
CASSQEWGPNYGYTF
>TRBJ1-3|TRBV10-2|.|.
TGCGCCAGCAGTGAACCAGGACTAGGAGGCACCATATATTTT
CASSEPGLGGTIYF
>TRBJ1-6|TRBV6-5|TRBD1|.
TGTGCCAGCAGGGTAACAGGGGATTCACCCCTCCACTTT
CASRVTGDSPLHF
>TRBJ1-4|TRBV5-6|.|.
TGTGCCAGCAGTTTCACAGGGTATGAGGAAAAACTGTTTTTT
CASSFTGYEEKLFF
>TRBJ2-5|TRBV25-1|.|.
TGTGCCAGCAGTCTTTTTGAGACCCAGTACTTC
CASSLFETQYF
>TRBJ1-2|TRBV11-2|TRBD1|.
TGTGCCAGCAGCTTAGGGGGAAAGACAGGGCAGGGCGGCTACACCTTC
CASSLGGKTGQGGYTF
>TRBJ1-2|TRBV2|TRBD1|once
TGTGCCAGCAGTCAGGGACAGGGATTTAACTATGGCTACACCTTC
CASSQGQGFNYGYTF
>TRBJ2-5|TRBV5-6|TRBD2|.
TGTGCCAGCAGCTACCGGGGGGGCGATGAGACCCAGTACTTC
CASSYRGGDETQYF
>TRBJ1-6|TRBV30|TRBD1|few
TGTGCCTCCGCGACAGGGACTAATTCACCCCTCCACTTT
CASATGTNSPLHF
>TRBJ1-1|TRBV11-2|.|.
TGTGCCAGCAGCTTGAGGGAGGACACTGAAGCTTTCTTT
CASSLREDTEAFF
>TRBJ1-1|TRBV19|TRBD1|.
TGTGCCAGTAGACAGGGGAGCACTGAAGCTTTCTTT
CASRQGSTEAFF
>TRBJ2-5|TRBV5-1|.|.
TGCGCCAGCAGCTTGGAAGCAGGGTCTAGAGAGACCCAGTACTTC
CASSLEAGSRETQYF
>TRBJ2-3|TRBV20-1|TRBD2|.
TGCAGTGCTAGTCCTAGCGGGAGAGTAGATACGCAGTATTTT
CSASPSGRVDTQYF
>TRBJ1-5|TRBV2|.|.
TGTGCCAGCAGTGCGGTCAATAGCAATCAGCCCCAGCATTTT
CASSAVNSNQPQHF
>TRBJ2-1|TRBV27|.|.
TGTGCCAGCAGTAGACCTTTGGGGGGGGCTTACAATGAGCAGTTCTTC
CASSRPLGGAYNEQFF
>TRBJ1-1|TRBV18|.|.
TGTGCCAGCTCACCCTCGGGACACGATAACACTGAAGCTTTCTTT
CASSPSGHDNTEAFF
>TRBJ2-3|TRBV4-3|.|once
TGCGCCAGCAGCCAACAAAGCACAGATACGCAGTATTTT
CASSQQSTDTQYF
>TRBJ2-1|TRBV5-1|.|.
TGCGCCAGCAGTCCCCCGCAGGCCTCCTACAATGAGCAGTTCTTC
CASSPPQASYNEQFF
>TRBJ2-2|TRBV2|.|.
TGTGCCAGCAGACAGAGCACCGGGGAGCTGTTTTTT
CASRQSTGELFF
>TRBJ1-1|TRBV4-1|.|.
TGCGCCAGCAGCCAAGTGGGCAGTAACACTGAAGCTTTCTTT
CASSQVGSNTEAFF
>TRBJ1-1|TRBV7-6|.|.
TGTGCCAGCAGCCGGGGAAACACTGAAGCTTTCTTT
CASSRGNTEAFF
>TRBJ2-7|TRBV7-9|TRBD1|.
TGTGCCAGCAGTACAACAGGGGCCTACGAGCAGTACTTC
CASSTTGAYEQYF
>TRBJ2-1|TRBV11-3|.|.
TGTGCCAGCAGCTTAGCGGGGGAACGCAATGAGCAGTTCTTC
CASSLAGERNEQFF
>TRBJ1-5|TRBV27|TRBD1|.
TGTGCCAGCAGCCCCTACTCGATTCGGGACAGGGTCGATCAGCCCCAGCATTTT
CASSPYSIRDRVDQPQHF
>TRBJ1-5|TRBV3-1/TRBV3-2|TRBD1|.
TGTGCCAGCAGCCCAGGACAGGGGTCTGGGGGCCGTGTTTTGCCCCAGCATTTT
CASSPGQGSGGRVLPQHF
>TRBJ2-7|TRBV5-1|TRBD1|.
TGCGCCAGCAGCTTGGATGGGACAGGGAGGCAGTACTTC
CASSLDGTGRQYF
>TRBJ1-1|TRBV28|TRBD1|.
TGTGCCAGCAGTTTAATAACAGGGGTCTCTCTGAACACTGAAGCTTTCTTT
CASSLITGVSLNTEAFF
>TRBJ2-7|TRBV3-1/TRBV3-2|.|.
TGTGCCAGCAGCCAAGATAACAGGGAAACCTACGAGCAGTACTTC
CASSQDNRETYEQYF
>TRBJ2-7|TRBV13|TRBD1|.
TGTGCCAGCAGCCAGGGACAGTCCTACGAGCAGTACTTC
CASSQGQSYEQYF
>TRBJ1-2|TRBV12-3/TRBV12-4|TRBD1|.
TGTGCCAGCAGGACAGGGGGAGACTATGGCTACACCTTC
CASRTGGDYGYTF
>TRBJ2-1|TRBV27|.|.
TGTGCCAGCAGTCCCTCGGGCAATGAGCAGTTCTTC
CASSPSGNEQFF
>TRBJ2-1|TRBV7-6|TRBD2|.
TGTGCCAGCAGCTTACTAGCGGGGGGCACATACAATGAGCAGTTCTTC
CASSLLAGGTYNEQFF
>TRBJ2-1|TRBV9|.|.
TGTGCCAGCAGCGTAGCCACTAGTGGGCGTAAGCAGTTCTTC
CASSVATSGRKQFF
>TRBJ2-7|TRBV10-2|.|.
TGCGCCAGCAGTGAGTGGCAGTACGAGCAGTACTTC
CASSEWQYEQYF
>TRBJ2-2|TRBV5-1|TRBD1|.
TGCGCCAGCAGCTCTACAGGGGTTCCCGGGGAGCTGTTTTTT
CASSSTGVPGELFF
>TRBJ2-3|TRBV18|TRBD2|.
TGTGCCAGCTCACCCGGACTGGGCGGGGGAGCCGGGCCGCAGTATTTT
CASSPGLGGGAGPQYF
>TRBJ1-5|TRBV10-3|TRBD1|few
TGTGCCATCAGTGAGTCAGGGACAGGGGGCAATCAGCCCCAGCATTTT
CAISESGTGGNQPQHF
>TRBJ2-1|TRBV9|TRBD2|.
TGTGCCAGCACCCCCTTTGAGAGCGGGGGGGCCTATGAGCAGTTCTTC
CASTPFESGGAYEQFF
>TRBJ2-5|TRBV24-1|TRBD2|once
TGTGCCACCAGTGATTTCGGACTAGCGGGAGGAGAGACCCAGTACTTC
CATSDFGLAGGETQYF
>TRBJ2-3|TRBV27|TRBD2|.
TGTGCCAGCAGCCACATCTTTAGCGGGGGGGGCACAGATACGCAGTATTTT
CASSHIFSGGGTDTQYF
>TRBJ1-1|TRBV30|.|.
TGTGCCTGGTGTCTGATGAACTCCACTGAAGCTTTCTTT
CAWCLMNSTEAFF
>TRBJ1-6|TRBV4-3|TRBD1|.
TGCGCCAGCAGCCGAGCGGACAGGGATAATTCACCCCTCCACTTT
CASSRADRDNSPLHF
>TRBJ2-2|TRBV21-1|.|.
TGTGCCAGCAGAAACCATAGGGGTAAGTACACCGGGGAGCTGTTTTTT
CASRNHRGKYTGELFF